This entry lists 17 T cell receptor beta chains sequenced from one sample in a study of T cell responses to AZD1222 COVID-19 vaccine. Using immunoSEQ multiplex PCR, the repertoire was profiled, and TCRdb retains in-frame clones only, with some absent. The sample shows some 79,000 clones, around 80% of them seen only once. The sequences come from peripheral blood, collected 28 days after the second AZD1222 dose. These receptor sequences come from an adult who received the AZD1222 COVID-19 vaccine.

The rearrangement joins TRBV7-2 to TRBJ2-2; the D is unclear. Trimming left V 8 bases short and J 5 bases short, with 12 bases between. The CDR3 length is 13 residues. Germline V gene data show CDR1 as SGHTA and CDR2 as FQGNSA. The CDR3 region is CASARQVTGELFF. The CDR3 DNA sequence: TGTGCCAGCGCGAGGCAGGTGACCGGGGAGCTGTTTTTT.

The V gene is TRBV3-1 (or the pseudogene TRBV3-2), the J gene TRBJ1-4; the match to TRBD1 covers 7 bases. Trimming cost V 3 bases and J 5 bases; bases outside gene matches: 6. The V gene's germline CDR1 is LGHDT and CDR2 YNNKEL (reference sequence). The CDR3 is 15 amino acids. The CDR3 spells CASSHSGTDNEKLFF. CDR3 DNA sequence: TGTGCCAGCAGCCACTCCGGGACAGACAATGAAAAACTGTTTTTT.

The count of this clone is one. The chain is built from TRBV10-2 and TRBJ2-4, with 8 bases fitting TRBD2. Germline loops: CDR1 WSHSY, CDR2 SAAADI. Trimming removed 6 bases from V and 4 bases from J; junction bases left unmatched: 14. The CDR3 totals 17 residues. CDR3 bases: TGCGCCAGCAGCCCCGAGGGAGCGGGGGCGAAAAAAAACATTCAGTACTTC. Its protein is CASSPEGAGAKKNIQYF.

The V call is TRBV2, the J call TRBJ2-3; the D gene could be TRBD1 or TRBD2 (5 bases each). V shed 0 bases and J shed 0 bases, with 10 bases lying between them. The CDR3 totals 16 residues. In germline, CDR1 is SNHLY, CDR2 FYNNEI. In DNA, the CDR3 is TGTGCCAGCAGTGAAGCGCTTGGGGGAAGCACAGATACGCAGTATTTT. Its protein is CASSEALGGSTDTQYF.

The gene calls are TRBV28 and TRBJ1-6, with 7 bases that match TRBD1. Trimming took 6 bases from V and 8 from J; bases not matched to a gene: 4. Germline CDR1 reads MDHEN; CDR2 reads SYDVKM. This CDR3 contains 13 residues. CDR3 in amino acids: CASRRQGDSPLHF. CDR3 in DNA: TGTGCCAGCAGACGGCAGGGGGATTCACCCCTCCACTTT.

The chain carries TRBV18 and TRBJ2-1, with 11 bases fitting TRBD1. The trim removed 3 bases at V and 5 bases at J, leaving 3 bases unmatched. The CDR3 contains 15 residues. The germline gives CDR1 KGHSH, CDR2 LQKENI. DNA for the CDR3: TGTGCCAGCTCACCTACGGGACAGGGGGACAATGAGCAGTTCTTC. Protein sequence: CASSPTGQGDNEQFF.

The genes are TRBV11-2 and TRBJ2-3; D could derive from TRBD1 or TRBD2 (5 bases each). V was clipped by 6 bases and J by 4 bases, with 20 bases between them. Germline values: CDR1 SGHAT, CDR2 FQNNGV. The CDR3 has 16 amino acids. CDR3 sequence reads: CASRTPGPLKADTQYF. DNA for the CDR3: TGTGCCAGCAGAACACCGGGGCCTCTGAAGGCAGATACGCAGTATTTT.

V usage is TRBV2 and J usage is TRBJ2-5; D is uncertain. The CDR3 runs 15 residues. CDR1 and CDR2 (germline): SNHLY, FYNNEI. The V and J ends lost 1 base and 0 bases respectively, with 9 bases between them. The CDR3 loop is CASSEGGQYQETQYF. CDR3 bases: TGTGCCAGCAGTGAAGGTGGGCAGTACCAAGAGACCCAGTACTTC. Full variable domain (missing parts from reference TRBV2 and TRBJ2-5): EPEVTQTPSHQVTQMGQEVILRCVPISNHLYFYWYRQILGQKVEFLVSFYNNEISEKSEIFDDQFSVERPDGSNFTLKIRSTKLEDSAMYFCASSEGGQYQETQYFGPGTRLLVL.

The chain recombines TRBV6-2 or TRBV6-3 with TRBJ1-2; unclear D gene. The CDR3 length is 14 residues. V dropped 4 bases and J dropped 0 bases, with 9 bases sitting between them. Per the germline V gene, CDR1 is MNHEY and CDR2 is SVGEGT. CDR3 region: CASSLGSTNYGYTF. DNA of the CDR3: TGTGCCAGCAGTTTGGGCAGTACTAACTATGGCTACACCTTC.

The rearrangement links TRBV28 to TRBJ2-6; 7 nucleotides line up with TRBD2. V gave up 9 bases and J gave up 0 bases; unmatched junction bases: 11. The CDR3 spans 17 residues. Per germline, CDR1 MDHEN and CDR2 SYDVKM. The CDR3 DNA follows: TGTGCCAGTCGGTCAGCGGGAAAAGGCTCTGGGGCCAACGTCCTGACTTTC. As protein: CASRSAGKGSGANVLTF.

The genes are TRBV7-6 and TRBJ2-7; D remains unclear. The CDR3 has 16 residues. Germline CDR1 is SGHVS and CDR2 is FNYEAQ. Trimming took off 1 base at V and 1 base at J, with 14 bases between the two ends. This chain's CDR3 is CASSLGILGQSYEQYF. The CDR3 DNA is TGTGCCAGCAGCTTAGGGATTCTGGGTCAATCCTACGAGCAGTACTTC. Complete variable domain (other parts from reference TRBV7-6 and TRBJ2-7): GAGVSQSPRYKVTKRGQDVALRCDPISGHVSLYWYRQALGQGPEFLTYFNYEAQQDKSGLPNDRFSAERPEGSISTLTIQRTEQRDSAMYRCASSLGILGQSYEQYFGPGTRLTVT.

The gene calls are TRBV7-9 and TRBJ2-3; 7 bases agree with TRBD2. From germline, CDR1 is SEHNR and CDR2 FQNEAQ (reference sequence). The CDR3 has 16 amino acids. The V segment lost 2 bases and the J segment 6 bases; nucleotides outside the gene matches: 11. This CDR3 is CASSLSLTSSVDTQYF. The CDR3 DNA reads TGTGCCAGCAGCTTATCCCTGACTAGCAGCGTCGATACGCAGTATTTT.

The chain is built from TRBV6-5 and TRBJ2-7, with D perhaps given as TRBD1 or TRBD2 (5 bases each). This CDR3 comprises 11 residues. V was pared by 8 bases and J by 3 bases, with 8 bases between. The germline CDR1 and CDR2 sequences are MNHEY and SVGAGI. The CDR3 region is CASGTFYEQYF. The CDR3 nucleotides read TGTGCCAGCGGGACGTTCTACGAGCAGTACTTC.

V gene TRBV5-5 combines with J gene TRBJ1-6; perhaps TRBD1 as D (5 bases). CDR3 size: 15 residues. Germline V gives CDR1 SGHKS, CDR2 YYEKEE (reference sequence). The V end lost 3 bases, the J end lost 5 bases, and 12 bases lay between the germline ends. The CDR3 DNA sequence: TGTGCCAGCAGCTGGGGACCCCAGAATAATTCACCCCTCCACTTT. Translated, it gives CASSWGPQNNSPLHF.

Only a few counts were recorded for this clone. In DNA form, the CDR3 reads TGTGCCAGCTCTTGGGACAGTGTCGACATTCAGTACTTC. Translating it yields CASSWDSVDIQYF. The rearrangement uses TRBV18 and TRBJ2-4; 7 bases are a match to TRBD1. The V gene end was trimmed by 6 bases and the J gene end by 8 bases; junction bases not matched to a gene: 7. CDR1 KGHSH and CDR2 LQKENI come from the germline V gene. This CDR3 spans 13 amino acids. Based on the CDR3 plus reference TRBV18 and TRBJ2-4, the full variable domain is NAGVMQNPRHLVRRRGQEARLRCSPMKGHSHVYWYRQLPEEGLKFMVYLQKENIIDESGMPKERFSAEFPKEGPSILRIQQVVRGDSAAYFCASSWDSVDIQYFGAGTRLSVL.

The chain carries TRBV7-9 and TRBJ2-1; the D is unclear. Germline V gives CDR1 SEHNR, CDR2 FQNEAQ (reference sequence). V lost 3 bases to trimming and J lost 8 bases, with 5 bases between them. The CDR3 loop spans 11 amino acids. The CDR3, as DNA: TGTGCCAGCAGCTTGAGGTATGAGCAGTTCTTC. Translation gives CASSLRYEQFF.

V usage is TRBV27 and J usage is TRBJ1-6; TRBD1 might be the D (5 bases). The germline V gene encodes CDR1 MNHEY and CDR2 SMNVEV (reference sequence). V was clipped by 3 bases and J by 9 bases, with 12 bases between them. This CDR3 is built from 14 residues. In DNA form, the CDR3 reads TGTGCCAGCAGTTTCCAGGGTTGGGGTTCACCCCTCCACTTT. It specifies CASSFQGWGSPLHF.